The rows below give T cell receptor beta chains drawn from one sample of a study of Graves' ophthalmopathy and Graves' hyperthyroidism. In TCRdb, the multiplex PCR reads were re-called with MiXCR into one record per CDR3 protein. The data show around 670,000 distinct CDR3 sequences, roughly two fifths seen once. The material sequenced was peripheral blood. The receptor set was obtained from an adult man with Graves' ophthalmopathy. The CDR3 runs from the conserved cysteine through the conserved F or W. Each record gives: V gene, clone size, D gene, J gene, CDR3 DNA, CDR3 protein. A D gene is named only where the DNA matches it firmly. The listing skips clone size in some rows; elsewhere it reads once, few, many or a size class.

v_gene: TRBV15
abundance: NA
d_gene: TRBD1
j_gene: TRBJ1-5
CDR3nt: TGTGCCACCAGCAGTGACAGGGAAAATCAGCCCCAGCATTTT
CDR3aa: CATSSDRENQPQHF

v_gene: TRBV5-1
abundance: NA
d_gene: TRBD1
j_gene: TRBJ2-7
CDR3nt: TGTGCCAGCAGCTTGGTGGGACAGGGGGCGAGCTCCTACGAGCAGTACTTC
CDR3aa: CASSLVGQGASSYEQYF

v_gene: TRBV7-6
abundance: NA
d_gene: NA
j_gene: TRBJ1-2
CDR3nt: TGTGCCAGCAGCGCCGGGAACTATGGCCACACCTTC
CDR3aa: CASSAGNYGHTF

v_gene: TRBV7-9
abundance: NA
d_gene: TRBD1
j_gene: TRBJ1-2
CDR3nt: TGTGCCAGCAGCTTGTGGACAGGGGATGGCTACACCTTC
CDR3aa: CASSLWTGDGYTF

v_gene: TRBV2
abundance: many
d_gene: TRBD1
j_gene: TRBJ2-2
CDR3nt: TGTGCCAGCAGACGACAGGGATCGTCCACCGGGGAGCTGTTTTTT
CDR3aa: CASRRQGSSTGELFF

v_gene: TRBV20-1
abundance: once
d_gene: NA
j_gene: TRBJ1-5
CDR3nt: TGCAGTGCTAGTCCGGGTAGGGGCAATCAGCCCCAGCATTTT
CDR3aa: CSASPGRGNQPQHF

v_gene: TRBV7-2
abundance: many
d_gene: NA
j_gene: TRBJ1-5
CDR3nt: TGTGCCAGCAGCACTACAACAGAAAGCAATCAGCCCCAGCATTTT
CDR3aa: CASSTTTESNQPQHF

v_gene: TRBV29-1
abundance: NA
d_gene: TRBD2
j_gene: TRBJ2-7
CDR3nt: TGCAGCGTGACCGGGACTATCTCCTACGAGCAGTACTTC
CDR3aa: CSVTGTISYEQYF

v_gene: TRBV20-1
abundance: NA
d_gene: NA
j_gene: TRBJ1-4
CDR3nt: TGCAGTGCGTCAGGGACCCCGAATGAAAAACTGTTTTTT
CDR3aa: CSASGTPNEKLFF

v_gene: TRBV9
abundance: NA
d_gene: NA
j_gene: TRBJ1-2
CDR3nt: TGTGCCAGCAGTCCGAGAGGGACGGCGGGCTACACCTTC
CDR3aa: CASSPRGTAGYTF

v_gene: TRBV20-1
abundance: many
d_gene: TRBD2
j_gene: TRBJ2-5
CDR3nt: TGCAGTGAAATCGTACTAGCGGTTGAGACCCAGTACTTC
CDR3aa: CSEIVLAVETQYF

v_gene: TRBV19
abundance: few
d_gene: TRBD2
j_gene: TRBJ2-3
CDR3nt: TGTGCCACCAAACCCCGGGGGGTCGAAGATACGCAGTATTTT
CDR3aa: CATKPRGVEDTQYF

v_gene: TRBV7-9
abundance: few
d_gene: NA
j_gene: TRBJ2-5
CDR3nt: TGTGCCAGCAGCTTCGAGGGTTTACCGGGAGAGACCCAGTACTTC
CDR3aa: CASSFEGLPGETQYF

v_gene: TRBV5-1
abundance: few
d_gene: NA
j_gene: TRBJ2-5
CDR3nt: TGCGCCAGCAGCTTGAGACAGAGCAAAGAGACCCAGTACTTC
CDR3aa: CASSLRQSKETQYF

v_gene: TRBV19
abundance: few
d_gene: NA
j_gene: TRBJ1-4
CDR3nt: TGTGCCAGTAGTTATGTCACAACTAATGAAAAACTGTTTTTT
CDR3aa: CASSYVTTNEKLFF

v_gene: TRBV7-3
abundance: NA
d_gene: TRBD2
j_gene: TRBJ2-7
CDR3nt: TGTGCCAGCAGCCGGACGACTAGCGGGCGATACGAGCAGTACTTC
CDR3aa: CASSRTTSGRYEQYF

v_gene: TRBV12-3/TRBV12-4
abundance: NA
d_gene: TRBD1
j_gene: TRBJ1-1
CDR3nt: TGTGCCAGCAGAAACACAGGGGGGGGTCGGTCCGAAGCTTTCTTT
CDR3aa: CASRNTGGGRSEAFF

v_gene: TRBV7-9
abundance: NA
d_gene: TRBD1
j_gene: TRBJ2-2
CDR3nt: TGTGCCAGCAGTTACAGACAGAGGGGGCTTAGGAACACCGGGGAGCTGTTTTTT
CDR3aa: CASSYRQRGLRNTGELFF

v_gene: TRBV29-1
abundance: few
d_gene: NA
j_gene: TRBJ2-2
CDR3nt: TGCAGCGTTGACAGGGTCCGGACCGGGGAGCTGTTTTTT
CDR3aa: CSVDRVRTGELFF

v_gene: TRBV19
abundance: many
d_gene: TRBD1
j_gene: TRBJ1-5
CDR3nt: TGTGCCAGTAGCTGGGGACAGGGAAATCAGCCCCAGCATTTT
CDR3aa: CASSWGQGNQPQHF

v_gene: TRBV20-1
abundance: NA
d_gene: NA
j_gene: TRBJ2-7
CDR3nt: TGCAGTGCTAGAAGGGACATTTCCTACGAGCAGTACTTC
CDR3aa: CSARRDISYEQYF

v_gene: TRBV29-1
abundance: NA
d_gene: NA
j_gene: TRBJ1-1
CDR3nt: TGCAGCTTAACAGCCAGACACCCGAACACTGAAGCTTTCTTT
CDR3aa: CSLTARHPNTEAFF

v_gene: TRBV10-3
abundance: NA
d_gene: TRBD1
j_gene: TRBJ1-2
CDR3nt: TGTGCCATCAGTTACCAGGGGGGAGATGGCTACACCTTC
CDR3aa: CAISYQGGDGYTF

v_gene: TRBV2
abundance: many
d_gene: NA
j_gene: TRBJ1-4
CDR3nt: TGTGCCGCCTCTCGGGCTAATGAAAAACTGTTTTTT
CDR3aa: CAASRANEKLFF

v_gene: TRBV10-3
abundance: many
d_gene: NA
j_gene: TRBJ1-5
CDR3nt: TGTGCCATCAGTGAGTTTGGTTTGGCAGGGAATCAGCCCCAGCATTTT
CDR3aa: CAISEFGLAGNQPQHF

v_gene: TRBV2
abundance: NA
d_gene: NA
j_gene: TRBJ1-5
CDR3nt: TGTGCCAGCAGCCGCCGGCAGAGCAATCAGCCCCAGCATTTT
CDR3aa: CASSRRQSNQPQHF

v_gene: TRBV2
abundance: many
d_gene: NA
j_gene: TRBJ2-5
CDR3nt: TGTGCCAGCACAGAACCAGGGGTTGGTGAGACCCAGTACTTC
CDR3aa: CASTEPGVGETQYF

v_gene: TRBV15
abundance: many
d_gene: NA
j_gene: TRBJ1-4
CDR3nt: TGTGCCACCAGCGGTCGTTTCGGGGATGAAAAACTGTTTTTT
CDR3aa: CATSGRFGDEKLFF

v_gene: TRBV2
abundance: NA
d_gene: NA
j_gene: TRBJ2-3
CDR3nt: TGTGCCAGCAGTGTCCAGGTATTTGATGGCACAGATACGCAGTATTTT
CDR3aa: CASSVQVFDGTDTQYF